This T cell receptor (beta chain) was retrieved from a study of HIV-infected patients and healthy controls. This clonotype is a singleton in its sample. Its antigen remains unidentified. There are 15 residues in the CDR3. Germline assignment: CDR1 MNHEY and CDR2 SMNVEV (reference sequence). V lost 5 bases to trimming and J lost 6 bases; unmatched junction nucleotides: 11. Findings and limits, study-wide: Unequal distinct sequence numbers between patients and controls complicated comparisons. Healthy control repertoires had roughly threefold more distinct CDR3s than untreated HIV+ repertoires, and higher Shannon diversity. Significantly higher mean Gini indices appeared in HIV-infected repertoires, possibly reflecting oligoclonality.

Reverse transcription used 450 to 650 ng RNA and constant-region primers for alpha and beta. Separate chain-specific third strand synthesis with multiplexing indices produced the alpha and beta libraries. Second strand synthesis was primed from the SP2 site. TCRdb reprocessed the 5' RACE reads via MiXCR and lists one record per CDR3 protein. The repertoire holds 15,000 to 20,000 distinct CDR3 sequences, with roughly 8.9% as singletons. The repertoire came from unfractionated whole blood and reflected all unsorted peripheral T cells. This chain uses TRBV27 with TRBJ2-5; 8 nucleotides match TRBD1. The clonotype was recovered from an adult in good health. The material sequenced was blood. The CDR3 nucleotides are TGTGCCAGCAGTCCTTCGGCAGGGGGCCGCAAGACCCAGTACTTC. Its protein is CASSPSAGGRKTQYF.